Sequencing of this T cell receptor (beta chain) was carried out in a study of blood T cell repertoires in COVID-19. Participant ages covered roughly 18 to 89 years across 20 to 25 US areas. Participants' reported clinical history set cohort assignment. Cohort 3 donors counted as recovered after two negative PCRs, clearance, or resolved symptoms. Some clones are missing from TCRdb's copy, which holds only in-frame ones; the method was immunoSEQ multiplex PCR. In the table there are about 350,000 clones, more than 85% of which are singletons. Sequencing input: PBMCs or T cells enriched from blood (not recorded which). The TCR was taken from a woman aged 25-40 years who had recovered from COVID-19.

For the CDR3, the DNA is TGCGCCAGCAGCTCGACAGGGGAGTGGACTGAAGCTTTCTTT. Translation: CASSSTGEWTEAFF. The gene calls are TRBV5-1 and TRBJ1-1, with 8 nucleotides matching TRBD1. The CDR3 is 14 residues long. V lost 3 bases, J lost 5 bases, and 6 bases stayed unmatched. Germline V gene sequence: CDR1 SGHRS, CDR2 YFSETQ.